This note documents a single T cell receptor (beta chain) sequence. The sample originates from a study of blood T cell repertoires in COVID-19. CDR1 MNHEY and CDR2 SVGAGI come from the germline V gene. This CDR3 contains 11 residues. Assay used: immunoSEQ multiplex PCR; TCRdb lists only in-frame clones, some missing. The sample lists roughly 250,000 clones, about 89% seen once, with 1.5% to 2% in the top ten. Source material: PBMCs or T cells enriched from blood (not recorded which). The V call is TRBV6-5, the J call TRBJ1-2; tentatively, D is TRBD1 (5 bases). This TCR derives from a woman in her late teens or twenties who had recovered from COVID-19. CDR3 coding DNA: TGTGCGGTACAGGTTAACTATGGCTACACCTTC. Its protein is CAVQVNYGYTF.